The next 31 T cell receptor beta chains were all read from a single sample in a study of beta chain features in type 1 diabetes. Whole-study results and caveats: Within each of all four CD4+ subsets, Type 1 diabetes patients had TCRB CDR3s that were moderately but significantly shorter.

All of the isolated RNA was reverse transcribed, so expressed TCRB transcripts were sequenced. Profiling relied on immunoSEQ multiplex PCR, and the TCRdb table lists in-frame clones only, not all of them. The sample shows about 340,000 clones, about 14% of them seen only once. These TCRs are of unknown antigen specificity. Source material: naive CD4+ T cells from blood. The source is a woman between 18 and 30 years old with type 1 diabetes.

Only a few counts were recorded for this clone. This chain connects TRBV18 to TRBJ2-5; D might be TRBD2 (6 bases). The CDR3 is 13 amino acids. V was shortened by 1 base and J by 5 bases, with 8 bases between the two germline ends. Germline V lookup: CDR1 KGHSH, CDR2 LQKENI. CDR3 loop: CASSPRLDETQYF. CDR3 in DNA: TGTGCCAGCTCACCACGACTAGATGAGACCCAGTACTTC.

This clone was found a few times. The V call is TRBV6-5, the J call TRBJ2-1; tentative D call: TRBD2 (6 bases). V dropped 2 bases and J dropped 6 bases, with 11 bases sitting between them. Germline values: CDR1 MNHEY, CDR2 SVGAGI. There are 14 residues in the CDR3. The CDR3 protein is CASSYGGLPNEQFF. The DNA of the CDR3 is TGTGCCAGCAGTTACGGGGGACTTCCCAATGAGCAGTTCTTC.

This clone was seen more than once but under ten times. The CDR3 coding sequence is TGTGCCTCGGGACTAGCGGGATCATACGAGCAGTACGTC. Translated: CASGLAGSYEQYV. The gene calls are TRBV7-9 and TRBJ2-7, with 13 bases aligning to TRBD2. Germline CDR1 and CDR2: SEHNR and FQNEAQ (reference sequence). The J segment lost 4 bases and the V segment lost 11 bases, leaving 5 bases of the junction unmatched. The CDR3 runs to 13 residues.

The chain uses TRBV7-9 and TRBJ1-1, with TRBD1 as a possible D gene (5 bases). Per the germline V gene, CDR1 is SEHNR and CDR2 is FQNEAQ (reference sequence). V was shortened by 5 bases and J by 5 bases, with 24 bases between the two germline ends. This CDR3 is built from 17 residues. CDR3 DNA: TGTGCCAGCAGCCGCAACCCAGGGCGTTCAGGAGGGACTGAAGCTTTCTTT. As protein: CASSRNPGRSGGTEAFF. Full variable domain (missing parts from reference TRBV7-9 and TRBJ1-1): DTGVSQNPRHKITKRGQNVTFRCDPISEHNRLYWYRQTLGQGPEFLTYFQNEAQLEKSRLLSDRFSAERPKGSFSTLEIQRTEQGDSAMYLCASSRNPGRSGGTEAFFGQGTRLTVV.

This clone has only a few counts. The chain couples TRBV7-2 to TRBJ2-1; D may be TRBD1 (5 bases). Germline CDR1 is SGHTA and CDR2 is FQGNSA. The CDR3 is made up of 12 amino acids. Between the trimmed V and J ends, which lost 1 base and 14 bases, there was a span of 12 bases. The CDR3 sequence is CASSLGSSGKFF. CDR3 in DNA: TGTGCCAGCAGCTTAGGATCGTCAGGGAAGTTCTTC.

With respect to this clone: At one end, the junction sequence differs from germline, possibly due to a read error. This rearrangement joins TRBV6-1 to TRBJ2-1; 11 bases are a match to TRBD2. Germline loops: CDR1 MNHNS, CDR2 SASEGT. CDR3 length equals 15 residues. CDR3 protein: CVSSSGTSGYNEQFF. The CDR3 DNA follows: TGTGTCAGCAGCTCCGGGACTAGCGGCTACAATGAGCAGTTCTTC.

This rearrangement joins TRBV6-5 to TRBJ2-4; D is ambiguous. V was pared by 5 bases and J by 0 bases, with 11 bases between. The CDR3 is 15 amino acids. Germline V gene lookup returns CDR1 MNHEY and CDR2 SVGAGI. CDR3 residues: CASSRPLLAKNIQYF. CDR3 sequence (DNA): TGTGCCAGCAGTCGTCCCCTTTTAGCCAAAAACATTCAGTACTTC.

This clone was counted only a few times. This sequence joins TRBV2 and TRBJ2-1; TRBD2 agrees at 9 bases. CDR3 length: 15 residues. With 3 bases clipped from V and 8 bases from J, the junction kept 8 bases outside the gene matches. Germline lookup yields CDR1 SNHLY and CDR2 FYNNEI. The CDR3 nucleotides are TGTGCCAGCAGTGATCAGGGCGGGAGGGGGGATGAGCAGTTCTTC. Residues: CASSDQGGRGDEQFF.

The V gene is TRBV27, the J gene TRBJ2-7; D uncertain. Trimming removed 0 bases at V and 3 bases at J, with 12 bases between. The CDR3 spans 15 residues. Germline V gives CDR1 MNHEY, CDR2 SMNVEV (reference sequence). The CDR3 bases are TGTGCCAGCAGTTTATCGCCAGATATTCTCTACGAGCAGTACTTC. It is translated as CASSLSPDILYEQYF.

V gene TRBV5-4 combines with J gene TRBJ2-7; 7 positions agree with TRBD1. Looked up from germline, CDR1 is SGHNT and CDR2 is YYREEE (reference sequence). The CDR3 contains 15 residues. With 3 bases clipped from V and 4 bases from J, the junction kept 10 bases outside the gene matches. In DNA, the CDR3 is TGTGCCAGCAGCTCAAGACAGGGCCTGGGATACGAGCAGTACTTC. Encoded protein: CASSSRQGLGYEQYF.

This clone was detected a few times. The CDR3 protein is CASSTTPGNEQFF. In DNA form, the CDR3 reads TGTGCCAGCAGTACTACCCCCGGGAATGAGCAGTTCTTC. This chain uses TRBV28 with TRBJ2-1; D not certain. CDR1 is MDHEN and CDR2 is SYDVKM in the germline V gene. The length of the CDR3 is 13 residues. V shed 5 bases and J shed 7 bases, with 12 bases lying between them.

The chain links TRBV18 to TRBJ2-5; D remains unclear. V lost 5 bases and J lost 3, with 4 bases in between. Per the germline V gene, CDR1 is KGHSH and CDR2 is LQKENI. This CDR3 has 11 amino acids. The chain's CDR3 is CASSSEETQYF. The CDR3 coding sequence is TGTGCCAGCTCATCAGAAGAGACCCAGTACTTC.

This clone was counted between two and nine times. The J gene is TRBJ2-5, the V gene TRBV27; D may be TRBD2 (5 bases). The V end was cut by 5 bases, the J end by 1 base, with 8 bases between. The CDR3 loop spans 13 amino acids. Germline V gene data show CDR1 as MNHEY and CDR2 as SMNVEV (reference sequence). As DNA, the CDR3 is TGTGCCAGCAGTGACTACAGCCAAGAGACCCAGTACTTC. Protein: CASSDYSQETQYF.

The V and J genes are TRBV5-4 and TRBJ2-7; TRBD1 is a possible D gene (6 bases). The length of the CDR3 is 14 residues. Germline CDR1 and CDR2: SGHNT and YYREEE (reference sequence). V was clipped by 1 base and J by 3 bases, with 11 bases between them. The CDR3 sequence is CASSLWIRGYEQYF. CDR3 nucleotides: TGTGCCAGCAGCTTGTGGATCAGGGGCTACGAGCAGTACTTC.

This chain's CDR3 is CATSPRVSGRVYEQYF. CDR3 nucleotide sequence: TGTGCCACCAGCCCGCGGGTAAGCGGGAGGGTCTACGAGCAGTACTTC. The gene calls are TRBV15 and TRBJ2-7, with 10 bases aligning to TRBD2. Germline V gives CDR1 LNHNV, CDR2 YYDKDF (reference sequence). J was trimmed by 3 bases and V by 5 bases; bases with no gene match: 10. This CDR3 has 16 residues.

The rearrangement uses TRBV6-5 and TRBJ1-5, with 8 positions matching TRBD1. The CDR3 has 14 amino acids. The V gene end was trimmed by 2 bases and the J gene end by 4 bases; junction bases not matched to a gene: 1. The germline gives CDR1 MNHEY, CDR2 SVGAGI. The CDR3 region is CASSYTGGNQPQHF. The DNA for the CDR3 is TGTGCCAGCAGTTACACAGGGGGAAATCAGCCCCAGCATTTT.

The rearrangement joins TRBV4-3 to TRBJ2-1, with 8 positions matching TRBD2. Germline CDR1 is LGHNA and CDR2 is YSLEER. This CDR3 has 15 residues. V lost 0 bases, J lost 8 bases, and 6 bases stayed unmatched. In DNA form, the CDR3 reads TGCGCCAGCAGCCAAGAGGGCGGGACTAGTTATGAGCAGTTCTTC. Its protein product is CASSQEGGTSYEQFF.

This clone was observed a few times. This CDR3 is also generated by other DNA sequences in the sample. The CDR3 DNA sequence: TGTGCCAGCAGTGGGGGGCAGGGGAATCAGCCCCAGCATTTT. The encoded protein is CASSGGQGNQPQHF. This chain connects TRBV2 to TRBJ1-5, with TRBD1 as a possible D gene (6 bases). Per germline, CDR1 SNHLY and CDR2 FYNNEI. The V and J ends lost 4 bases and 4 bases respectively, with 11 bases between them. The CDR3 is 14 residues long.

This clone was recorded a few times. The CDR3 loop is CASSSHGGLAGTDTQYF. CDR3 DNA: TGTGCCAGCAGCTCTCACGGGGGACTAGCGGGCACAGATACGCAGTATTTT. The chain couples TRBV13 to TRBJ2-3; 11 bases map to TRBD2. This CDR3 spans 17 amino acids. CDR1 and CDR2 (germline): PRHDT, FYEKMQ (reference sequence). Losses at the gene ends were 4 bases for V and 1 base for J; bases not matched to a gene: 7.

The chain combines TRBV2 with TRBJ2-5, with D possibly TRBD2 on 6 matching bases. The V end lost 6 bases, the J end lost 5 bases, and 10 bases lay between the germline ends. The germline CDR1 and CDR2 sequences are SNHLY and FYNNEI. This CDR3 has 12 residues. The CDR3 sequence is CASRWEDETQYF. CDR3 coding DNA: TGTGCCAGCAGGTGGGAGGATGAGACCCAGTACTTC.

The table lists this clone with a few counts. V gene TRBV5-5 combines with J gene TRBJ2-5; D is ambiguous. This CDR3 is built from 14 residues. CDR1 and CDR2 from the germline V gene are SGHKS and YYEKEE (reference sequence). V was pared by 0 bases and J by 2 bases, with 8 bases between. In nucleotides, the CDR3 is TGTGCCAGCAGCTTGGGTCCAGTTCAAGAGACCCAGTACTTC. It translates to CASSLGPVQETQYF. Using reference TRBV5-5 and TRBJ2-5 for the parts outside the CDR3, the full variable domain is DAGVTQSPTHLIKTRGQQVTLRCSPISGHKSVSWYQQVLGQGPQFIFQYYEKEERGRGNFPDRFSARQFPNYSSELNVNALLLGDSALYLCASSLGPVQETQYFGPGTRLLVL.

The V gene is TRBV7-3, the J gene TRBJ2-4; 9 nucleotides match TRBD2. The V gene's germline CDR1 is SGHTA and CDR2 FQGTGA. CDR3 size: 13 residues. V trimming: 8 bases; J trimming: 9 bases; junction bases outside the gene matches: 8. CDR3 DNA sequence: TGTGCCAGCGCGACTAGCGGATTGGGCATTCAGTACTTC. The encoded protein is CASATSGLGIQYF.

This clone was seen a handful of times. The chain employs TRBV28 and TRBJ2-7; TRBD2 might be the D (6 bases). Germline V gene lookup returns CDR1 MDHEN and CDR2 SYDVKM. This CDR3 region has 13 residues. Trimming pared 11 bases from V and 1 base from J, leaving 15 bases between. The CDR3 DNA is TGTGCCGCAAGCCGGCTAGCGTCCTACGAGCAGTACTTC. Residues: CAASRLASYEQYF.

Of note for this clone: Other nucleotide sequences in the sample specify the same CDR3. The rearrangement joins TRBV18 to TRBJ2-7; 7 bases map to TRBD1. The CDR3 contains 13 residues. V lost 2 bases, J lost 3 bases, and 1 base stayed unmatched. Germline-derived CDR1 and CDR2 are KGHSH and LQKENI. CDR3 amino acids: CASSPGQDYEQYV. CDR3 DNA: TGTGCCAGCTCACCAGGACAGGACTACGAGCAGTACGTC.

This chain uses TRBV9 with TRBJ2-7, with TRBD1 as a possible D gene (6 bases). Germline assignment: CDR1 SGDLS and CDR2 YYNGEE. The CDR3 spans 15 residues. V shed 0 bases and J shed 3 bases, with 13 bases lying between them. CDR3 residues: CASSVDIQGVYEQYF. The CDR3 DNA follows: TGTGCCAGCAGCGTAGATATACAGGGAGTCTACGAGCAGTACTTC.

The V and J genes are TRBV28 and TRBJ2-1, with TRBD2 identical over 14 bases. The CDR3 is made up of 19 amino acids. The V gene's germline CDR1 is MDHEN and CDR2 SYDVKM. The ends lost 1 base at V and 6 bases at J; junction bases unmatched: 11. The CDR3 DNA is TGTGCCAGCAGTTTATTTCTCGGTCCGGGACTAGCGGGAGTCAATGAGCAGTTCTTC. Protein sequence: CASSLFLGPGLAGVNEQFF. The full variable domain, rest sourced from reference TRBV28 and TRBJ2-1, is DVKVTQSSRYLVKRTGEKVFLECVQDMDHENMFWYRQDPGLGLRLIYFSYDVKMKEKGDIPEGYSVSREKKERFSLILESASTNQTSMYLCASSLFLGPGLAGVNEQFFGPGTRLTVL.

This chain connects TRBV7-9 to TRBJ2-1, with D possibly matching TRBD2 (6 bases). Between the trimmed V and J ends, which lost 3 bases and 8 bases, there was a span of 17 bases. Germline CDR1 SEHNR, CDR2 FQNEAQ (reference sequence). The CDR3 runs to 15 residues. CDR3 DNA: TGTGCCAGCAGCTTCGGCGGGATCGAAGGTCATGAGCAGTTCTTC. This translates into CASSFGGIEGHEQFF. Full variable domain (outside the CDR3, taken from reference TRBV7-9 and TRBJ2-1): DTGVSQNPRHKITKRGQNVTFRCDPISEHNRLYWYRQTLGQGPEFLTYFQNEAQLEKSRLLSDRFSAERPKGSFSTLEIQRTEQGDSAMYLCASSFGGIEGHEQFFGPGTRLTVL.

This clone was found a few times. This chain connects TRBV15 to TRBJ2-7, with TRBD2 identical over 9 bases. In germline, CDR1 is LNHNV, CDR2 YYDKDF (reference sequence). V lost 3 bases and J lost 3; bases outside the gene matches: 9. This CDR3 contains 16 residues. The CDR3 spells CATSRVAGVKFYEQYV. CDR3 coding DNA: TGTGCCACCAGCAGGGTAGCGGGAGTGAAATTCTACGAGCAGTACGTC.

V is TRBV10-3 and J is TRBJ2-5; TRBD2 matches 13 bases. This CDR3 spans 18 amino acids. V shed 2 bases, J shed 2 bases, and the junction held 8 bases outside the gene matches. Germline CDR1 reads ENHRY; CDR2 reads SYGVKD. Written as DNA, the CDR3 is TGTGCCATCAGTGAGCCGGGACTAGCGGGAATAGGGCAAGAGACCCAGTACTTC. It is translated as CAISEPGLAGIGQETQYF.

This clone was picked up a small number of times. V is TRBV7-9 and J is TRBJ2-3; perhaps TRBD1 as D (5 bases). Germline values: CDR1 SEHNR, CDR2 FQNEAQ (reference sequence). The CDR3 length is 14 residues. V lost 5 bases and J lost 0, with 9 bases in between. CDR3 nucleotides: TGTGCCAGCAGCCCCCGACAGAGCACAGATACGCAGTATTTT. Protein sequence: CASSPRQSTDTQYF. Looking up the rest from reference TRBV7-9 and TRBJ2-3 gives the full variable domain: DTGVSQNPRHKITKRGQNVTFRCDPISEHNRLYWYRQTLGQGPEFLTYFQNEAQLEKSRLLSDRFSAERPKGSFSTLEIQRTEQGDSAMYLCASSPRQSTDTQYFGPGTRLTVL.

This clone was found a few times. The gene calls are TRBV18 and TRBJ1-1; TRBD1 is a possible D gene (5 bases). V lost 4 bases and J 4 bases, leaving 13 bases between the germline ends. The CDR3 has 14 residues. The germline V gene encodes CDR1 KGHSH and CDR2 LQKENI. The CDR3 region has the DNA TGTGCCAGCTCACAGCCTCAGGGAGGCACTGAAGCTTTCTTT. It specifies CASSQPQGGTEAFF.